These 11 T cell receptor beta chains were all obtained from the same sample, sequenced in a study of cytomegalovirus exposure and HLA in healthy donors. Profiled with immunoSEQ multiplex PCR; TCRdb holds only in-frame clones, not every one. The sample holds approximately 270,000 clones; 87% are singletons and the top ten take around 13%. The sequenced sample was PBMCs. Receptors originate from a man younger than 35 in good health and CMV-seropositive.

V gene TRBV5-6 combines with J gene TRBJ2-7; 12 bases are a match to TRBD1. Looked up from germline, CDR1 is SGHDT and CDR2 is YYEEEE. The CDR3 is made up of 15 amino acids. The V segment lost 5 bases and the J segment 5 bases; nucleotides outside the gene matches: 8. CDR3 region: CASRHRDRGPNEQYF. In DNA, the CDR3 is TGTGCCAGCAGACACCGGGACAGGGGGCCCAACGAGCAGTACTTC. Together with reference TRBV5-6 and TRBJ2-7, the CDR3 gives the full variable domain: DAGVTQSPTHLIKTRGQQVTLRCSPKSGHDTVSWYQQALGQGPQFIFQYYEEEERQRGNFPDRFSGHQFPNYSSELNVNALLLGDSALYLCASRHRDRGPNEQYFGPGTRLTVT.

This rearrangement joins TRBV27 to TRBJ2-7; D possibly corresponds to TRBD2 (6 bases). Per germline, CDR1 MNHEY and CDR2 SMNVEV (reference sequence). The CDR3 covers 11 residues. V was trimmed by 3 bases and J by 6 bases, leaving 6 bases between them. The CDR3 bases are TGTGCCAGCAGTTTCGGGGGCGAGCAGTACTTC. Translation gives CASSFGGEQYF.

The rearrangement uses TRBV6-5 and TRBJ1-2; a possible D gene is TRBD1 (6 bases). Per the germline V gene, CDR1 is MNHEY and CDR2 is SVGAGI. V was pared by 5 bases and J by 4 bases, with 17 bases between. The CDR3 has 15 residues. In DNA form, the CDR3 reads TGTGCCAGCAGTCCCTCCCCAGGGGCTGGCTATGGCTACACCTTC. It encodes CASSPSPGAGYGYTF.

V is TRBV4-3 and J is TRBJ2-5; D is undetermined. The V and J ends lost 2 bases and 5 bases respectively, with 12 bases between them. The length of the CDR3 is 14 residues. Germline V CDR1 and CDR2: LGHNA, YSLEER. In DNA form, the CDR3 reads TGCGCCAGCAGCCAAAGTGTGGGATGGGAGACCCAGTACTTC. Residues: CASSQSVGWETQYF.

The chain is built from TRBV6-5 and TRBJ1-2, with D possibly being TRBD1 (6 bases). Per germline, CDR1 MNHEY and CDR2 SVGAGI. The V end was cut by 6 bases, the J end by 5 bases, with 13 bases between. This CDR3 is 13 amino acids long. CDR3 sequence reads: CASSPDSLYGYTF. The CDR3 DNA reads as TGTGCCAGCAGCCCGGACAGCCTTTATGGCTACACCTTC.

The chain links TRBV9 to TRBJ2-1, with 7 nucleotides matching TRBD2. CDR1 is SGDLS, CDR2 YYNGEE, per germline. The CDR3 extends over 12 amino acids. V was pared by 0 bases and J by 12 bases, with 3 bases of the junction left unmatched. Written as DNA, the CDR3 is TGTGCCAGCAGCGTAGATGGGACTACGCAGTTCTTC. Amino acids: CASSVDGTTQFF.

This chain joins TRBV7-8 and TRBJ1-2, with TRBD1 as a possible D gene (6 bases). The CDR3 covers 13 residues. V lost 5 bases and J lost 10, with 17 bases in between. The germline V gene encodes CDR1 SGHVS and CDR2 FQNEAQ. The CDR3 nucleotides are TGTGCCAGCAGCGGGAACCGACAGGAGGACTACACCTTC. The encoded protein is CASSGNRQEDYTF.

V and J are TRBV7-9 and TRBJ2-7; D is ambiguous. V was cut by 8 bases and J by 5 bases, with 16 bases left in between. Looked up from germline, CDR1 is SEHNR and CDR2 is FQNEAQ (reference sequence). This CDR3 spans 13 amino acids. DNA of the CDR3: TGTGCCAGCGGTGCGGTTCTGGTCCACGAGCAGTACTTC. Protein sequence: CASGAVLVHEQYF.

V usage is TRBV6-1 and J usage is TRBJ2-7; the match to TRBD1 covers 9 bases. Trimming removed 1 base from V and 12 bases from J; junction bases left unmatched: 7. CDR3 length equals 13 residues. The V gene's germline CDR1 is MNHNS and CDR2 SASEGT. The CDR3 DNA reads TGTGCCAGCAGTGAAGGAACGGACAGGGGAAGGTACTTC. Amino acids: CASSEGTDRGRYF.

V usage is TRBV4-3 and J usage is TRBJ2-7; TRBD2 aligns across 7 bases. Germline V gives CDR1 LGHNA, CDR2 YSLEER. This CDR3 comprises 15 residues. J was trimmed by 9 bases and V by 0 bases; bases with no gene match: 11. DNA of the CDR3: TGCGCCAGCAGCCAAGAAGCGGGGAACCCTGGCGGGCAGTACTTC. It encodes CASSQEAGNPGGQYF.

This clone was seen just once. J is TRBJ2-1 and V is TRBV4-2, with a weak D call TRBD2 (5 bases). This CDR3 contains 16 residues. V dropped 4 bases and J dropped 5 bases, with 18 bases sitting between them. Per germline, CDR1 LGHNA and CDR2 YNFKEQ. The CDR3, as DNA: TGTGCCAGCAGCCGAAGTTTGAAGCGGATAGACAATGAGCAGTTCTTC. Protein sequence: CASSRSLKRIDNEQFF.